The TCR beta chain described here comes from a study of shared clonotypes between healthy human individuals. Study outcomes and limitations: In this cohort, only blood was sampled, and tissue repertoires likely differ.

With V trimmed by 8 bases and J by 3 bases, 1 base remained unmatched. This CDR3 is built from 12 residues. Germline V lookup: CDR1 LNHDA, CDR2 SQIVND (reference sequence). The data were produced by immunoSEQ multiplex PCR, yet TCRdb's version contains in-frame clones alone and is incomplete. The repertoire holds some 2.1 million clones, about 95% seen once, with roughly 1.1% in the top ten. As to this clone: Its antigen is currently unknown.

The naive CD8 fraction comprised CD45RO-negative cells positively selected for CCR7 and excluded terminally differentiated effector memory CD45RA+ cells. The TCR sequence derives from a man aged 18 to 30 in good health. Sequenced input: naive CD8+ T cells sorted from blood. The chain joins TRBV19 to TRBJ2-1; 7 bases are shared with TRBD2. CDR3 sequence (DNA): TGTGCCAGTTGGGGGGGCTACAATGAGCAGTTCTTC. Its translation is CASWGGYNEQFF.